This T cell receptor beta chain comes out of a study of CD8+ T cells in alopecia areata. For the study at large: Each recipient was an approximately 6-11-week-old female C3H/HeJ mouse given skin from a 6-12-month-old C3H/HeJ donor with spontaneous alopecia.

Note on this clone: Its matching antigen is unknown. The genes and germline here are from mouse. The sequenced fragment ends 4 residues before the CDR3 boundary, so the rest is inferred from the germline J gene.

Germline loops: CDR1 NNHDY, CDR2 SYVADS. This CDR3 is built from 14 residues. The J segment lost 2 bases and the V segment lost 3 bases, leaving 5 bases of the junction unmatched. Sequencing templates came from extracted RNA that was reverse transcribed into cDNA. The assay was immunoSEQ multiplex PCR, and TCRdb's table has in-frame clones only and misses some. The sample holds approximately 110,000 clones, and no clone turns up only once. Study-level results: Relative to normal scalp, lesional scalp, especially alopecia totalis/universalis, showed higher clonality. Sharing of TCRs across patients appeared less clear than in mice, possibly for HLA-related reasons. Scalp samples also yield sequences from resident alphabeta T cells of normal skin.

The clonotype was recovered from a C3H/HeJ mouse with alopecia areata. This mouse strain has H2-k as its MHC haplotype. The chain is built from TRBV13-3 and TRBJ2-7, with 7 positions matching TRBD2. The source material was lesional skin. The CDR3 sequence: CASSGRTGPYEQYF. Incomplete CDR3 DNA: TGTGCCAGCAGTGGCCGGACTGGCCCCTAT.